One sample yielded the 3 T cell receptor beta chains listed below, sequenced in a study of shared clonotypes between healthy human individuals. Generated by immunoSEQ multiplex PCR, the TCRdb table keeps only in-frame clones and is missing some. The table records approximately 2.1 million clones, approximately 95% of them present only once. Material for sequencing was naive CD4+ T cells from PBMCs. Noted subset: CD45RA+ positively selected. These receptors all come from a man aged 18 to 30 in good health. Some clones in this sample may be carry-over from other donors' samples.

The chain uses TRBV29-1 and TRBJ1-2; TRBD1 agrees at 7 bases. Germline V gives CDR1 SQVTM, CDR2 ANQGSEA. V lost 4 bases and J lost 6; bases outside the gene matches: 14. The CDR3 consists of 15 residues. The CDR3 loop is CSVARLTGQVDGYTF. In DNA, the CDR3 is TGCAGCGTTGCCCGCCTGACAGGGCAGGTGGATGGCTACACCTTC.

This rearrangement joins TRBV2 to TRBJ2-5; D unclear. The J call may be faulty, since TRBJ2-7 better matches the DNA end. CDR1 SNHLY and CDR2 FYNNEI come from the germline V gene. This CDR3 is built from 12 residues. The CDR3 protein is CASSRNANEQYF. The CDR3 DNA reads TGTGCCAGCAGTAGGAACGCTAACGAGCAGTACTTC.

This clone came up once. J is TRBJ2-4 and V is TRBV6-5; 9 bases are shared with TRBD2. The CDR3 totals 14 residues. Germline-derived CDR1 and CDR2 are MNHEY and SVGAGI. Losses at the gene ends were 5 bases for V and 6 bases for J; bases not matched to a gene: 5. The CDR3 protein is CASSQTSGRNIQYF. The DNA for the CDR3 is TGTGCCAGCAGTCAGACTAGCGGACGAAACATTCAGTACTTC.